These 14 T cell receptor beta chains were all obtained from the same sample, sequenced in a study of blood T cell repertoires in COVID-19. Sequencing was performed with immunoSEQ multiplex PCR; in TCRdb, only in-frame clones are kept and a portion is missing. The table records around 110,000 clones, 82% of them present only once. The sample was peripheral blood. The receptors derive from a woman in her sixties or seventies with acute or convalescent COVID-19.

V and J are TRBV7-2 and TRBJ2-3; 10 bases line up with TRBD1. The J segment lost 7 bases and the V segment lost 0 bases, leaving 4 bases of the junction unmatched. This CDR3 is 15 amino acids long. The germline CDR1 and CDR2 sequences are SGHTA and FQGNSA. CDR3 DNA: TGTGCCAGCAGCTTAGCGACAGGGGGCTTTAATACGCAGTATTTT. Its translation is CASSLATGGFNTQYF. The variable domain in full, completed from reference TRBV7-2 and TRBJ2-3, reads GAGVSQSPSNKVTEKGKDVELRCDPISGHTALYWYRQSLGQGLEFLIYFQGNSAPDKSGLPSDRFSAERTGGSVSTLTIQRTQQEDSAVYLCASSLATGGFNTQYFGPGTRLTVL.

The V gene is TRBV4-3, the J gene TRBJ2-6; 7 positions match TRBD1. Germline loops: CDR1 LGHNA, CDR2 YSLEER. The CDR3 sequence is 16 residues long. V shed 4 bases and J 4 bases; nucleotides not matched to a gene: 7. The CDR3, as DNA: TGCGCCAGCAGCCTCCAGGGGGTTGCGGGGGCCAACGTCCTGACTTTC. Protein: CASSLQGVAGANVLTF.

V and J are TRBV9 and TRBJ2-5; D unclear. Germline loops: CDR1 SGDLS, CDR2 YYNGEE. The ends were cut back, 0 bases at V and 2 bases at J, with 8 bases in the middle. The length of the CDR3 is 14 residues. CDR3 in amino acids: CASSVGQPQETQYF. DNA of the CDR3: TGTGCCAGCAGCGTAGGACAACCACAAGAGACCCAGTACTTC.

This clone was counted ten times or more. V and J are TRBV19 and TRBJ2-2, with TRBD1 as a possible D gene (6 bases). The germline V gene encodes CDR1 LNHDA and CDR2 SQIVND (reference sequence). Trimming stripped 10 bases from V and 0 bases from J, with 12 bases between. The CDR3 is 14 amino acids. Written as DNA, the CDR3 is TGTGCCACCCGGGACATCGCGAACACCGGGGAGCTGTTTTTT. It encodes CATRDIANTGELFF.

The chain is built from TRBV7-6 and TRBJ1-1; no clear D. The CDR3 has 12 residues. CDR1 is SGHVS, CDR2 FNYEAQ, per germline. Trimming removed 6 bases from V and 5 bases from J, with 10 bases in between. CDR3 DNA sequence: TGTGCCAGCAGTTTCCCGGGTACTGAAGCTTTCTTT. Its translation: CASSFPGTEAFF. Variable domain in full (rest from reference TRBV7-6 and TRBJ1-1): GAGVSQSPRYKVTKRGQDVALRCDPISGHVSLYWYRQALGQGPEFLTYFNYEAQQDKSGLPNDRFSAERPEGSISTLTIQRTEQRDSAMYRCASSFPGTEAFFGQGTRLTVV.

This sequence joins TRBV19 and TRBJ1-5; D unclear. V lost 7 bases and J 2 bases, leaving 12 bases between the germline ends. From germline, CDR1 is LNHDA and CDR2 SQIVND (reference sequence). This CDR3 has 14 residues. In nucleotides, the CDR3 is TGTGCCAGTACCCAAAAGCATGGCAATCAGCCCCAGCATTTT. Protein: CASTQKHGNQPQHF.

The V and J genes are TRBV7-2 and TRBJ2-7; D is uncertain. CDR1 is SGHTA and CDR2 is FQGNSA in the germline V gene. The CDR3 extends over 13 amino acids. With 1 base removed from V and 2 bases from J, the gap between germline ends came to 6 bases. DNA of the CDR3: TGTGCCAGCAGCTTAGAACCAGCCTACGAGCAGTACTTC. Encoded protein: CASSLEPAYEQYF.

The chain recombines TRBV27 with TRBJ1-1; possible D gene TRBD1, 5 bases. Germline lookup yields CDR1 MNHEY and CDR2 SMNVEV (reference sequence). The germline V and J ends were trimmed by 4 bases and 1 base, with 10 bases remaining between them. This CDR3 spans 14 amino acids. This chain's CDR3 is CASSSGGSNTEAFF. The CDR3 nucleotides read TGTGCCAGCAGTTCGGGGGGGTCGAACACTGAAGCTTTCTTT.

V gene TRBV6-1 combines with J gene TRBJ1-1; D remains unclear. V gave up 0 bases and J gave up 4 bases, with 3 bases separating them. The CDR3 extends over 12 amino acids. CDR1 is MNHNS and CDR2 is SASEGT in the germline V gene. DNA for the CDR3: TGTGCCAGCAGTGAAGCGCGCACTGAAGCTTTCTTT. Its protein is CASSEARTEAFF.

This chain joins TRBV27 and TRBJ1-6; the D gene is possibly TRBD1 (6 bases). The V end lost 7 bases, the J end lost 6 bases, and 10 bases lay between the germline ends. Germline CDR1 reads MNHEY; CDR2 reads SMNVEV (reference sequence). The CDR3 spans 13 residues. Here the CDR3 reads CASTPGVNSPLHF. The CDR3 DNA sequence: TGTGCCAGCACCCCAGGGGTTAATTCACCCCTCCACTTT.

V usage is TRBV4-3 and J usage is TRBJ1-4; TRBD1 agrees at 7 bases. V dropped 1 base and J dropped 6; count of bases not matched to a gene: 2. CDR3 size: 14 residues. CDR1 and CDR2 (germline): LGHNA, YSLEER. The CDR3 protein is CASSQGQGYEKLFF. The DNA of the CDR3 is TGCGCCAGCAGCCAAGGACAGGGCTATGAAAAACTGTTTTTT.

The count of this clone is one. The chain's CDR3 is CASSSPPDTQYF. DNA for the CDR3: TGTGCCAGCAGCTCTCCTCCAGATACGCAGTATTTT. The V call is TRBV7-2, the J call TRBJ2-3; D gene uncertain. Trimming left V 4 bases short and J 4 bases short, with 6 bases between. The CDR3 extends over 12 amino acids. Per the germline V gene, CDR1 is SGHTA and CDR2 is FQGNSA.

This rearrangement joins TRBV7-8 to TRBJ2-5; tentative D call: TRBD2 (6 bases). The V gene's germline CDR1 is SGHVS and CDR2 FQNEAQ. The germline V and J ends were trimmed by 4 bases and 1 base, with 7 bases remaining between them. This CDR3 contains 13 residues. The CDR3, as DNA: TGTGCCAGCAGCTACGGGGGCCAAGAGACCCAGTACTTC. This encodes CASSYGGQETQYF.

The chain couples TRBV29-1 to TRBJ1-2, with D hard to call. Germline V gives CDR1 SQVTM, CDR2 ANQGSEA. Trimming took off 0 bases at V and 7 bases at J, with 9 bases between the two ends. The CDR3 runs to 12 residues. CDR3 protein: CSVEDPSLGYTF. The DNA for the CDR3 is TGCAGCGTTGAAGACCCGTCCCTTGGCTACACCTTC.